This TCR beta chain originates from a study of blood T cell repertoires in COVID-19. The CDR3 spans 17 residues. CDR1 and CDR2 (germline): MGHRA, YSYEKL. Trimming took 0 bases from V and 7 from J; bases not matched to a gene: 11. Clones were sequenced by immunoSEQ multiplex PCR, and TCRdb holds only the in-frame ones, with some missing. The profile shows tens of thousands of clones, approximately 82% of them singletons. This clone was found once. This TCR was sampled from a woman over 75 with acute or convalescent COVID-19. Sequencing was carried out using peripheral blood. This sequence joins TRBV4-1 and TRBJ2-1, with TRBD2 identical over 8 bases. The CDR3 protein is CASSQDIGRLARNEQFF. The CDR3, as DNA: TGCGCCAGCAGCCAAGATATTGGGAGACTAGCGAGGAATGAGCAGTTCTTC.